Following are 21 T cell receptor beta chains from one sample sequenced in a study of a mutant IDH1 vaccine in newly diagnosed glioma (dated by TCRdb to the early 2020s). The method was the immunoSEQ multiplex PCR assay. TCRdb re-hosts the immuneACCESS table, in-frame sequences only. Its copies lack some clones; in the studies checked, an unresolved V gene accounts for under half of them, and the cause for the rest is not known. For this sample there are 35,000 to 40,000 clones; under 80% appear just once. Together, the top ten hold about 9.8% of the sample. In the paper's terms, the time point label means: baseline, week 1 (first vaccination visit). The treatment or condition label on this specimen signifies: pre-vaccination baseline after standard-of-care therapy. The sequencing here drew on PBMCs, taken from a glioma patient treated with radiotherapy, temozolomide or both. Every receptor here comes from a man aged 40-50 years with glioma. Some clones in this sample may be carry-over from other donors' samples.

This sequence joins TRBV7-9 and TRBJ2-3; unclear D gene. The V end was cut by 4 bases, the J end by 0 bases, with 5 bases between. The CDR3 totals 13 residues. Germline CDR1 is SEHNR and CDR2 is FQNEAQ (reference sequence). CDR3 sequence: CASSSGSTDTQYF. CDR3 DNA: TGTGCCAGCAGCTCTGGGAGCACAGATACGCAGTATTTT.

The V and J genes are TRBV7-3 and TRBJ2-5; 7 nucleotides line up with TRBD1. V gave up 4 bases and J gave up 5 bases; unmatched junction bases: 7. In germline, CDR1 is SGHTA, CDR2 FQGTGA. The CDR3 runs to 14 residues. CDR3 DNA sequence: TGTGCCAGCAGCTCTAGGGGGCGCGAGGAGACCCAGTACTTC. Its protein product is CASSSRGREETQYF.

V usage is TRBV19 and J usage is TRBJ1-1; 7 bases are shared with TRBD1. The V segment lost 4 bases and the J segment 4 bases; nucleotides outside the gene matches: 12. CDR3 length: 16 residues. The germline V gene encodes CDR1 LNHDA and CDR2 SQIVND (reference sequence). CDR3: CASSTAGTARVTEAFF. In DNA, the CDR3 is TGTGCCAGTAGTACGGCCGGGACAGCGCGCGTCACTGAAGCTTTCTTT.

J is TRBJ2-3 and V is TRBV7-9, with 8 nucleotides matching TRBD2. J gave up 3 bases and V 5 bases, and 10 bases lay outside the gene matches. Germline V gene sequence: CDR1 SEHNR, CDR2 FQNEAQ (reference sequence). The length of the CDR3 is 16 residues. The CDR3 DNA is TGTGCCAGCAGCATCGGGACTAGTAGCTCTACAGATACGCAGTATTTT. The encoded protein is CASSIGTSSSTDTQYF.

The CDR3: CASSVAGTPYEQYF. The CDR3 DNA reads as TGTGCCAGCAGCGTAGCTGGGACACCGTACGAGCAGTACTTC. The chain joins TRBV9 to TRBJ2-7; perhaps TRBD1 as D (6 bases). The CDR3 contains 14 residues. Germline loops: CDR1 SGDLS, CDR2 YYNGEE. The V end lost 0 bases, the J end lost 4 bases, and 11 bases lay between the germline ends.

The rearrangement joins TRBV5-1 to TRBJ2-5; D perhaps matches TRBD1 (6 bases). Germline lookup yields CDR1 SGHRS and CDR2 YFSETQ. V gave up 4 bases and J gave up 1 base, with 20 bases separating them. This CDR3 has 17 amino acids. The CDR3 reads CASSPYNRVTLQETQYF. In DNA, the CDR3 is TGCGCCAGCAGCCCGTACAACAGGGTAACCCTCCAAGAGACCCAGTACTTC. Combining the CDR3 with reference TRBV5-1 and TRBJ2-5 gives the whole variable domain KAGVTQTPRYLIKTRGQQVTLSCSPISGHRSVSWYQQTPGQGLQFLFEYFSETQRNKGNFPGRFSGRQFSNSRSEMNVSTLELGDSALYLCASSPYNRVTLQETQYFGPGTRLLVL.

This clone is a singleton in its sample. The V gene is TRBV19, the J gene TRBJ2-1; a weak D match, TRBD1 (6 bases). The V gene's germline CDR1 is LNHDA and CDR2 SQIVND (reference sequence). Trimming cost V 4 bases and J 8 bases, with 12 bases left between them. The CDR3 consists of 13 residues. The CDR3, as DNA: TGTGCCAGTAGTACTGGACAGCCCCATGAGCAGTTCTTC. It translates to CASSTGQPHEQFF. Complete variable domain (other parts from reference TRBV19 and TRBJ2-1): DGGITQSPKYLFRKEGQNVTLSCEQNLNHDAMYWYRQDPGQGLRLIYYSQIVNDFQKGDIAEGYSVSREKKESFPLTVTSAQKNPTAFYLCASSTGQPHEQFFGPGTRLTVL.

This chain links TRBV13 with TRBJ2-5; tentatively, D is TRBD2 (6 bases). Trimming took 3 bases from V and 3 from J, leaving 8 bases between them. CDR3 length equals 13 residues. Germline CDR1 PRHDT, CDR2 FYEKMQ (reference sequence). The CDR3 region is CASSFWGEETQYF. DNA for the CDR3: TGTGCCAGCAGCTTTTGGGGGGAAGAGACCCAGTACTTC.

The V gene is TRBV4-3, the J gene TRBJ1-2; a weak D match, TRBD1 (5 bases). Germline lookup yields CDR1 LGHNA and CDR2 YSLEER. Trimming pared 0 bases from V and 7 bases from J, leaving 12 bases between. The CDR3 contains 14 residues. The CDR3 coding sequence is TGCGCCAGCAGCCAAGATCGCAGGGTCTCTGGCTACACCTTC. It translates to CASSQDRRVSGYTF.

The chain uses TRBV5-1 and TRBJ2-2, with TRBD2 as a possible D gene (7 bases). Germline values: CDR1 SGHRS, CDR2 YFSETQ. The CDR3 has 15 residues. The V end lost 4 bases, the J end lost 5 bases, and 15 bases lay between the germline ends. The CDR3 coding sequence is TGCGCCAGCAGCCTCGGGGGGCCGGGGACCGGGGAGCTGTTTTTT. It translates to CASSLGGPGTGELFF.

V and J are TRBV30 and TRBJ1-5, with D unresolved. V was clipped by 5 bases and J by 3 bases, with 14 bases between them. The germline CDR1 and CDR2 sequences are GTSNPN and SVGIG (reference sequence). CDR3 length equals 14 residues. The CDR3 DNA sequence: TGTGCCTGGCCGGGGAGGCGGAACAATCAGCCCCAGCATTTT. Translating it yields CAWPGRRNNQPQHF.

The rearrangement joins TRBV2 to TRBJ2-7, with D uncertain. CDR3 size: 13 residues. V lost 3 bases and J lost 4, with 10 bases in between. CDR1 SNHLY and CDR2 FYNNEI come from the germline V gene. The CDR3 coding sequence is TGTGCCAGCAGTGAGGGCAGGCGGTACGAGCAGTACTTC. It is translated as CASSEGRRYEQYF.

V gene TRBV19 combines with J gene TRBJ1-5; maybe TRBD1 (5 bases). The germline gives CDR1 LNHDA, CDR2 SQIVND (reference sequence). The V gene lost 5 bases and the J gene lost 4 bases, with 21 bases spanning the gap. The CDR3 covers 17 residues. This CDR3 is CASSPGRGRVENQPQHF. Here the CDR3 DNA reads TGTGCCAGTAGTCCCGGGCGGGGGAGGGTGGAAAATCAGCCCCAGCATTTT.

There are a few counts of this clone. The V gene is TRBV11-2, the J gene TRBJ2-5; 8 bases fit TRBD1. With V trimmed by 3 bases and J by 3 bases, 6 bases remained unmatched. Germline CDR1 and CDR2: SGHAT and FQNNGV. The CDR3 runs to 15 residues. CDR3 sequence (DNA): TGTGCCAGCAGCTTCCGGGACAGGTTGAAAGAGACCCAGTACTTC. It encodes CASSFRDRLKETQYF.

The rearrangement uses TRBV5-1 and TRBJ1-4, with D hard to call. This CDR3 is built from 15 residues. Between the trimmed V and J ends, which lost 5 bases and 3 bases, there was a span of 14 bases. Per the germline V gene, CDR1 is SGHRS and CDR2 is YFSETQ. Here the CDR3 reads CASRPKFGANEKLFF. In DNA, the CDR3 is TGCGCCAGCAGACCCAAGTTCGGGGCTAATGAAAAACTGTTTTTT.

The chain couples TRBV5-8 to TRBJ2-2; D remains unclear. The germline V gene encodes CDR1 SGHTS and CDR2 YDEGEE. CDR3 length equals 11 residues. V was shortened by 1 base and J by 7 bases, with 2 bases between the two germline ends. The CDR3 DNA reads TGTGCCAGCAGCTTGTTCGGGGAGCTGTTTTTT. This translates into CASSLFGELFF.

The rearrangement joins TRBV7-2 to TRBJ1-5; no firm D call. From germline, CDR1 is SGHTA and CDR2 FQGNSA. This CDR3 is 13 amino acids long. Trimming pared 2 bases from V and 3 bases from J, leaving 5 bases between. CDR3 coding DNA: TGTGCCAGCAGCTTAAGGTCCAATCAGCCCCAGCATTTT. Protein product: CASSLRSNQPQHF.

The chain couples TRBV6-6 to TRBJ2-7, with 11 bases identical to TRBD1. The ends lost 5 bases at V and 7 bases at J; junction bases unmatched: 10. Germline loops: CDR1 MNHNY, CDR2 SVGAGI (reference sequence). The CDR3 totals 15 residues. CDR3 region: CASSKPGQGVGEQYF. The DNA for the CDR3 is TGTGCCAGCAGTAAACCGGGACAGGGGGTGGGAGAGCAGTACTTC.

The chain uses TRBV6-5 and TRBJ1-2, with 8 bases fitting TRBD1. Trimming removed 6 bases from V and 0 bases from J; junction bases left unmatched: 3. The CDR3 is made up of 14 amino acids. CDR1 MNHEY and CDR2 SVGAGI come from the germline V gene. The CDR3 spells CASRLQGANYGYTF. In DNA form, the CDR3 reads TGTGCCAGCAGGCTACAGGGGGCTAACTATGGCTACACCTTC.

This clone was observed a handful of times. The V and J genes are TRBV9 and TRBJ2-7, with D perhaps given as TRBD1 or TRBD2 (5 bases each). The V gene's germline CDR1 is SGDLS and CDR2 YYNGEE. The CDR3 length is 13 residues. Deletions cut 3 bases from V and 6 bases from J, with 13 bases between. In DNA form, the CDR3 reads TGTGCCAGCAGCGCAGTGGAAGGGACCGAGCAGTACTTC. Translation gives CASSAVEGTEQYF.

This chain joins TRBV7-9 and TRBJ2-2; TRBD2 might be the D (5 bases). The V and J ends lost 5 bases and 6 bases respectively, with 13 bases between them. This CDR3 is 14 amino acids long. The germline V gene has CDR1 SEHNR and CDR2 FQNEAQ (reference sequence). As DNA, the CDR3 is TGTGCCAGCAGCCCGAAGCCGGGGTCCGGGGAGCTGTTTTTT. Amino acid sequence: CASSPKPGSGELFF.